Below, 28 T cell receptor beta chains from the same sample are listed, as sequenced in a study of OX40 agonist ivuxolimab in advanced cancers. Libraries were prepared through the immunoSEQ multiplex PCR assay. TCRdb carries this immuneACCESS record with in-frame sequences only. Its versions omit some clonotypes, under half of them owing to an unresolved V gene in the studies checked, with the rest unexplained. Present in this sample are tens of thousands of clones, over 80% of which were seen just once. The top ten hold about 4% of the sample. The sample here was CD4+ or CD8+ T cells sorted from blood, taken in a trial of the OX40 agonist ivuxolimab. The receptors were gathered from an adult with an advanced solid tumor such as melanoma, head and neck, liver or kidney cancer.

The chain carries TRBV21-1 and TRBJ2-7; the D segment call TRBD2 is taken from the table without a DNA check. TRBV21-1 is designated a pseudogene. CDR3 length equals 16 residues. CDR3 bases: TGTGCCAGCAGCAAAGCGGCGGATGAACCTTTTGTCGAGCAGTACTTC. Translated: CASSKAADEPFVEQYF.

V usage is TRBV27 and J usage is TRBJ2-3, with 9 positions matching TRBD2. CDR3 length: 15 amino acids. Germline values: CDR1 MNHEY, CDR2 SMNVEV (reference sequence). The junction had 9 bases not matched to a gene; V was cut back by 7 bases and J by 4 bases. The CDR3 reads CASMAGGPGADTQYF. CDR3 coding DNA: TGTGCCAGCATGGCGGGGGGGCCCGGAGCAGATACGCAGTATTTT.

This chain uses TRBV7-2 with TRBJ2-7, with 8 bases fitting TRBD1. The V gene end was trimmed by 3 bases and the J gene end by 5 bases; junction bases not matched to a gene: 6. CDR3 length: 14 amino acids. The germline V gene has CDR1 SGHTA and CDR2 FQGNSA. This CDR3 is CASSFRQGAHEQYF. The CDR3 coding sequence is TGTGCCAGCAGCTTCAGGCAGGGGGCCCACGAGCAGTACTTC.

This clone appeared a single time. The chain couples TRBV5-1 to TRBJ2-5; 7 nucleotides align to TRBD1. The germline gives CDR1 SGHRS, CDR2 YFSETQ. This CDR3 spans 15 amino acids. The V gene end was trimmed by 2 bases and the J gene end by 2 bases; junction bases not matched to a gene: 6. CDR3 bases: TGCGCCAGCAGCTTTAACAGGGGCCAACAAGAGACCCAGTACTTC. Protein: CASSFNRGQQETQYF.

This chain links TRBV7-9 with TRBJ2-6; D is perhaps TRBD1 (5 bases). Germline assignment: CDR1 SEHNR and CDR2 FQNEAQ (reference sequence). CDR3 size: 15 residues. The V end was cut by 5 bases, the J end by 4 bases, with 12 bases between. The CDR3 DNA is TGTGCCAGCAGCCCCTCAGGGTCAGGGGCCAACGTCCTGACTTTC. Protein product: CASSPSGSGANVLTF.

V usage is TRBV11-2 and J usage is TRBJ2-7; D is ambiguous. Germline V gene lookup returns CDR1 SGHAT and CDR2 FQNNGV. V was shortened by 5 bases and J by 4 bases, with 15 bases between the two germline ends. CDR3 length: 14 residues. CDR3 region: CASSLGPLQYEQYF. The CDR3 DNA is TGTGCCAGCAGCCTGGGCCCCCTCCAATACGAGCAGTACTTC.

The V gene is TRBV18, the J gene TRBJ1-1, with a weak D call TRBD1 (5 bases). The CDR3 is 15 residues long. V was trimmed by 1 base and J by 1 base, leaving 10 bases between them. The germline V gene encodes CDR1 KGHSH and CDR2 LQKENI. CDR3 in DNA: TGTGCCAGCTCACCACTCCCAGGGACGAACACTGAAGCTTTCTTT. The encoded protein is CASSPLPGTNTEAFF.

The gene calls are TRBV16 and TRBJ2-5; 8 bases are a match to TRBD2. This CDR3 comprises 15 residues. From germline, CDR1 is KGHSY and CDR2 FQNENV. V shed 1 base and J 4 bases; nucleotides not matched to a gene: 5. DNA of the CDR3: TGTGCCAGCAGCCAATTACTAGCGGTCGGAGAGACCCAGTACTTC. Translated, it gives CASSQLLAVGETQYF.

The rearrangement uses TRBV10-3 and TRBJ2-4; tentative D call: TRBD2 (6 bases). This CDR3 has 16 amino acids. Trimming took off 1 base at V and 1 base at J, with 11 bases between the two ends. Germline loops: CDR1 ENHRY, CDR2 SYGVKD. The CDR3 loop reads CAISELGGGAKNIQYF. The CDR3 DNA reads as TGTGCCATCAGTGAGTTGGGCGGAGGGGCCAAAAACATTCAGTACTTC.

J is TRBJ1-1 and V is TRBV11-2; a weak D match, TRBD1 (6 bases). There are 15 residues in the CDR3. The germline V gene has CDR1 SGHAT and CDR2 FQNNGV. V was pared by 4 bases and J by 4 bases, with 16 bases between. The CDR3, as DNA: TGTGCCAGCAGCTCCCGGGGCGGGACATTCACTGAAGCTTTCTTT. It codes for CASSSRGGTFTEAFF. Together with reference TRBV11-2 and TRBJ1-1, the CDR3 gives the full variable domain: EAGVAQSPRYKIIEKRQSVAFWCNPISGHATLYWYQQILGQGPKLLIQFQNNGVVDDSQLPKDRFSAERLKGVDSTLKIQPAKLEDSAVYLCASSSRGGTFTEAFFGQGTRLTVV.

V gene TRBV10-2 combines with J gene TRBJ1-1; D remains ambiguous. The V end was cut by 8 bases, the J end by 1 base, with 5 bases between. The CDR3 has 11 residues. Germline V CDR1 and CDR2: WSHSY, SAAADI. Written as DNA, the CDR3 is TGCGCCAGCGGTGGGAACACTGAAGCTTTCTTT. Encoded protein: CASGGNTEAFF.

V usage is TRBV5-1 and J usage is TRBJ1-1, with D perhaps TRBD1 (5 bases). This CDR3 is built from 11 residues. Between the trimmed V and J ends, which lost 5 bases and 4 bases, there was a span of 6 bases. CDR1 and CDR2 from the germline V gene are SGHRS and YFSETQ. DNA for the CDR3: TGCGCCAGCAGGGGGGGCACTGAAGCTTTCTTT. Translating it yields CASRGGTEAFF.

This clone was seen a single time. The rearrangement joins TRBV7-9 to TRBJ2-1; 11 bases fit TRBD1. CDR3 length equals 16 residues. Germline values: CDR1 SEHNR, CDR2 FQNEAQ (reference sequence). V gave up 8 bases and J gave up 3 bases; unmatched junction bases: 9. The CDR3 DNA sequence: TGTGCCAGCGGCCGGTGGGGGACAGGGGGCTACAATGAGCAGTTCTTC. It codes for CASGRWGTGGYNEQFF.

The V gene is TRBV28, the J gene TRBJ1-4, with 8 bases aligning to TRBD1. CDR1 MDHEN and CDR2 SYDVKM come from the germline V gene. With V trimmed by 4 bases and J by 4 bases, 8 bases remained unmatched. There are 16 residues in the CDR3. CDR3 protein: CASSSPGTGGNEKLFF. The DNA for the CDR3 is TGTGCCAGCAGTTCTCCAGGGACAGGCGGTAATGAAAAACTGTTTTTT.

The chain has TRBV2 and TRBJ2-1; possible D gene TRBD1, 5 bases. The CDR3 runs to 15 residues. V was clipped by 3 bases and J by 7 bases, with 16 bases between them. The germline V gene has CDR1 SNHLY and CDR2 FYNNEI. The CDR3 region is CASSEAIGTGNEQFF. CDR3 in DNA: TGTGCCAGCAGTGAGGCGATCGGTACAGGAAATGAGCAGTTCTTC. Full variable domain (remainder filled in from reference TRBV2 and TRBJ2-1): EPEVTQTPSHQVTQMGQEVILRCVPISNHLYFYWYRQILGQKVEFLVSFYNNEISEKSEIFDDQFSVERPDGSNFTLKIRSTKLEDSAMYFCASSEAIGTGNEQFFGPGTRLTVL.

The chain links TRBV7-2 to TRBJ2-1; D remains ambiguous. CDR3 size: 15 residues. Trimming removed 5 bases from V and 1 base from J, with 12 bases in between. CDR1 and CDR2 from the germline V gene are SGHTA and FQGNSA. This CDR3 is CASSLETGSYNEQFF. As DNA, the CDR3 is TGTGCCAGCAGCCTAGAGACGGGTTCCTACAATGAGCAGTTCTTC.

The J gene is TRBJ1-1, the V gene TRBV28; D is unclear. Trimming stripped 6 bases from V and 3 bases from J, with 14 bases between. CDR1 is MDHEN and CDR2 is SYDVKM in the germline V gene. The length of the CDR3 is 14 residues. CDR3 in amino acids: CASRPGALYTEAFF. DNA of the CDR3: TGTGCCAGCAGACCAGGCGCCCTATACACTGAAGCTTTCTTT.

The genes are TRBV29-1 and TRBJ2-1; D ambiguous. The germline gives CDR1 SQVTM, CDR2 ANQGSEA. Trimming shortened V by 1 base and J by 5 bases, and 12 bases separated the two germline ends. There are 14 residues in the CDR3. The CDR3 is CSVEGNLADNEQFF. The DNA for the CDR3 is TGCAGCGTTGAAGGGAATTTGGCCGACAATGAGCAGTTCTTC.

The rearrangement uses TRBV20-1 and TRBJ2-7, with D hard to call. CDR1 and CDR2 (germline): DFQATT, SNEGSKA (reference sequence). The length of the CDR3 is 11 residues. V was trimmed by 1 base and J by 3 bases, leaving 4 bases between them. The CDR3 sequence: CSARGDYEQYF. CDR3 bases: TGCAGTGCTAGAGGGGACTACGAGCAGTACTTC.

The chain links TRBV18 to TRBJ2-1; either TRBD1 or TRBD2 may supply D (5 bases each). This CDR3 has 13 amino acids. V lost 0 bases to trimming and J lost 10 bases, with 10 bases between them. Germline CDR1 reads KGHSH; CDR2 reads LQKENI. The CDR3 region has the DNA TGTGCCAGCTCACCACCAGAAGGGACGGAGCAGTTCTTC. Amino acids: CASSPPEGTEQFF.

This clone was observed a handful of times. The CDR3 is CASSQGMNTEAFF. CDR3 in DNA: TGTGCCAGCAGCCAGGGCATGAACACTGAAGCTTTCTTT. V gene TRBV4-2 combines with J gene TRBJ1-1; D remains ambiguous. V lost 3 bases and J lost 0, with 5 bases in between. The germline CDR1 and CDR2 sequences are LGHNA and YNFKEQ. The CDR3 is 13 residues long.

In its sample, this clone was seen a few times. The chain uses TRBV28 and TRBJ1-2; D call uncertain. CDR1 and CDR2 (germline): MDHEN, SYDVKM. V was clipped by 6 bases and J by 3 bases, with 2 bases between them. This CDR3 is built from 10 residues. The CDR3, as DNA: TGTGCCAGCAGGGACTATGGCTACACCTTC. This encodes CASRDYGYTF.

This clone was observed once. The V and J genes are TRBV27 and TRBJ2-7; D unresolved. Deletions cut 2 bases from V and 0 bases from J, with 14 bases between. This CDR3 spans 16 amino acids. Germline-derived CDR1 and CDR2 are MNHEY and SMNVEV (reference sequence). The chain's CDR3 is CASSLMDGRYSYEQYF. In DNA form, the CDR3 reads TGTGCCAGCAGTTTAATGGACGGGCGCTACTCCTACGAGCAGTACTTC.

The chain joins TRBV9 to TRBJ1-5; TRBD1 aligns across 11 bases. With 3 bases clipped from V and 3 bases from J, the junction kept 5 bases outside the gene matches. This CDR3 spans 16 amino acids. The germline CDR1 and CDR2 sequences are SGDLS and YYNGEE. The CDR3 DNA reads TGTGCCAGCAGCGCGGGGACAGGGGGTTTCAATCAGCCCCAGCATTTT. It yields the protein CASSAGTGGFNQPQHF.

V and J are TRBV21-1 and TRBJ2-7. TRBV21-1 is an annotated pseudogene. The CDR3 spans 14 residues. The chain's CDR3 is CASSKGTARDEQYV. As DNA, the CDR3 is TGTGCCAGCAGCAAAGGCACCGCTCGGGACGAGCAGTACGTC.

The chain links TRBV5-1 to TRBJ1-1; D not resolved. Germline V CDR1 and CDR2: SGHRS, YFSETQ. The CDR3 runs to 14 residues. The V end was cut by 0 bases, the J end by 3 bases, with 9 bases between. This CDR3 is CASSLATAYTEAFF. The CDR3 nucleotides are TGCGCCAGCAGCTTGGCTACCGCTTACACTGAAGCTTTCTTT. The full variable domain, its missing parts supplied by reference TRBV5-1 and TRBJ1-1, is KAGVTQTPRYLIKTRGQQVTLSCSPISGHRSVSWYQQTPGQGLQFLFEYFSETQRNKGNFPGRFSGRQFSNSRSEMNVSTLELGDSALYLCASSLATAYTEAFFGQGTRLTVV.

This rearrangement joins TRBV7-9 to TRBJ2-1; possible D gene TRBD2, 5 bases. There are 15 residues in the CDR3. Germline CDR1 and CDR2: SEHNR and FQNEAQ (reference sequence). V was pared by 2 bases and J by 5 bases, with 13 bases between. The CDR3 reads CASSLTWGAHNEQFF. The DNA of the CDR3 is TGTGCCAGCAGCTTAACGTGGGGAGCCCACAATGAGCAGTTCTTC.

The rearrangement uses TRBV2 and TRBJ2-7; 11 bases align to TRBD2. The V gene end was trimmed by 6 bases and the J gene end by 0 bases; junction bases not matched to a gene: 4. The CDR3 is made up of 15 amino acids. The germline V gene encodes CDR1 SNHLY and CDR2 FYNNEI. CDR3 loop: CASRYTSGSSYEQYV. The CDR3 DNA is TGTGCCAGCAGATATACTAGCGGGAGCTCCTACGAGCAGTACGTC.